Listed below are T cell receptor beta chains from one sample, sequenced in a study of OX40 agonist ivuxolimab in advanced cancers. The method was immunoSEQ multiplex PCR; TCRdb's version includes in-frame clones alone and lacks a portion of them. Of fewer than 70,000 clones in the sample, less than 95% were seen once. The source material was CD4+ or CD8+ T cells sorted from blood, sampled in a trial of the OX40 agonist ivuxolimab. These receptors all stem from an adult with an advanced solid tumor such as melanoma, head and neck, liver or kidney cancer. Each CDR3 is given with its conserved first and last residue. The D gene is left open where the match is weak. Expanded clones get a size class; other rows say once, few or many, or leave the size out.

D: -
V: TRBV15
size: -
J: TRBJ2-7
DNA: TGTGCCACCAGCAGAGATGGCCTACGATACGAGCAGTACTTC
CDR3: CATSRDGLRYEQYF

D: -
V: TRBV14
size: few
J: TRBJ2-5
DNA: TGTGCCAGCAGCCAAGAGATACAGGGAGGAGAGACCCAGTACTTC
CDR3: CASSQEIQGGETQYF

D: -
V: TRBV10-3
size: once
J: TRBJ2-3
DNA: TGTGCCATCAGTGAAGGTTTGGGGGCATCCACAGATACGCAGTATTTT
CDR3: CAISEGLGASTDTQYF

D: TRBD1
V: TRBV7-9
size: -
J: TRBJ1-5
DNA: TGTGCCAGCAGTCGAGGGACAGACAATCAGCCCCAGCATTTT
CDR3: CASSRGTDNQPQHF

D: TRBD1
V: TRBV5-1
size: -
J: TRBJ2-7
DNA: TGCGCCAGCAGCTGGGGGACAGGAGGCAACGAGCAGTACTTC
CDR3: CASSWGTGGNEQYF

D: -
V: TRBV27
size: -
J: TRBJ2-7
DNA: TGTGCCAGCAGTTTCGCGGGGACCTACGAGCAGTACTTC
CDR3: CASSFAGTYEQYF

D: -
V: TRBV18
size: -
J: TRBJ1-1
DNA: TGTGCCAGCTCACCCACCAGCGACACTGAAGCTTTCTTT
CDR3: CASSPTSDTEAFF

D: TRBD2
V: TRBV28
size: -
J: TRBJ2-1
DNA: TGTGCCAGCAGCAGACCGGGACTAGTTAATGAGCAGTTCTTC
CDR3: CASSRPGLVNEQFF

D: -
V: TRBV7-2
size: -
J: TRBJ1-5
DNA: TGTGCCAGCAGTACTCAGAATAGCAATCAGCCCCAGCATTTT
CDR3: CASSTQNSNQPQHF

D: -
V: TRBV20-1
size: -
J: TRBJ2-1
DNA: TGCAGTGCTACCTCTTGGCGCGAGCAGTTCTTC
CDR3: CSATSWREQFF

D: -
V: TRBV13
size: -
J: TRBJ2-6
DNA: TGTGCCAGCAGCTGGAGCGGACCCTCTGGGGCCAACGTCCTGACTTTC
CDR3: CASSWSGPSGANVLTF